These 5 T cell receptor beta chains share one sample of origin, sequenced in a study of Graves' ophthalmopathy and Graves' hyperthyroidism. RNA transcripts provided the template for amplifying TCR beta CDR3 regions. RT-PCR in the first round used HTBI primers; a second-round multiplex PCR followed. TCRdb fed the multiplex PCR reads into MiXCR, producing one record per CDR3 protein. The sample holds about 740,000 distinct CDR3 sequences, approximately 40% seen once. Sequencing was performed on peripheral blood. Every receptor here comes from an adult man with Graves' ophthalmopathy.

This rearrangement joins TRBV2 to TRBJ2-7; 7 positions match TRBD2. J lost 2 bases, V lost 6 bases, and 13 bases had no gene match. Germline CDR1 reads SNHLY; CDR2 reads FYNNEI. CDR3 length equals 16 residues. CDR3 nucleotides: TGTGCCAGCAGCTCCTCCCAGGCTAGCGGTACCTACGAGCAGTACTTC. Translating it yields CASSSSQASGTYEQYF.

This clonotype was seen at least ten times. This rearrangement joins TRBV7-2 to TRBJ1-3; D uncertain. The CDR3 contains 15 residues. Per germline, CDR1 SGHTA and CDR2 FQGNSA. Trimming left V 0 bases short and J 0 bases short, with 6 bases between. In DNA, the CDR3 is TGTGCCAGCAGCTTAGCCGGGAACTCTGGAAACACCATATATTTT. Protein product: CASSLAGNSGNTIYF. Full variable domain (missing parts from reference TRBV7-2 and TRBJ1-3): GAGVSQSPSNKVTEKGKDVELRCDPISGHTALYWYRQSLGQGLEFLIYFQGNSAPDKSGLPSDRFSAERTGGSVSTLTIQRTQQEDSAVYLCASSLAGNSGNTIYFGEGSWLTVV.

This clonotype appeared many times. V is TRBV10-3 and J is TRBJ1-2; D is uncertain. Germline V gives CDR1 ENHRY, CDR2 SYGVKD. There are 13 residues in the CDR3. The V end was cut by 10 bases, the J end by 0 bases, with 12 bases between. Written as DNA, the CDR3 is TGTGCCAGCAGCCGACAAACTAACTATGGCTACACCTTC. Its protein product is CASSRQTNYGYTF.

This clonotype was picked up many times. CDR3 in amino acids: CASSFLGYQPQHF. In DNA form, the CDR3 reads TGTGCCAGCAGCTTTTTAGGGTATCAGCCCCAGCATTTT. The V call is TRBV7-8, the J call TRBJ1-5; unclear D gene. Germline CDR1 reads SGHVS; CDR2 reads FQNEAQ. V was shortened by 3 bases and J by 5 bases, with 8 bases between the two germline ends. The CDR3 consists of 13 residues. Combining the CDR3 with reference TRBV7-8 and TRBJ1-5 gives the whole variable domain GAGVSQSPRYKVAKRGQDVALRCDPISGHVSLFWYQQALGQGPEFLTYFQNEAQLDKSGLPSDRFFAERPEGSVSTLKIQRTQQEDSAVYLCASSFLGYQPQHFGDGTRLSIL.

J is TRBJ1-1 and V is TRBV9; no firm D call. The CDR3 is 15 residues long. V lost 3 bases to trimming and J lost 4 bases, with 16 bases between them. CDR1 is SGDLS and CDR2 is YYNGEE in the germline V gene. In DNA, the CDR3 is TGTGCCAGCAGCGCAACTCTCGGTTACGGCACTGAAGCTTTCTTT. This codes for CASSATLGYGTEAFF.